This T cell receptor beta chain was sequenced during a study of cytomegalovirus exposure and HLA in healthy donors. Study-wide results and limits: The investigators catalogued 180 or so TCR beta chains as cytomegalovirus-associated.

From germline, CDR1 is MDHEN and CDR2 SYDVKM. CDR3 length: 14 amino acids. J gave up 4 bases and V 7 bases, and 5 bases lay outside the gene matches. Points on this clone: The antigen remains unidentified.

The PCR had 60 Vbeta and 13 Jbeta primers. In the original analysis: In a later analysis, of 80 million to 90 million unique beta chains, some 10 million appeared in at least two donors. Profiling relied on immunoSEQ multiplex PCR, and the TCRdb table lists in-frame clones only, not all of them. V, J and clone size are taken as reported in that table, and D and trimming were inferred from the DNA itself. This table holds about 180,000 clones, 84% found once. The sample comprised PBMCs. This TCR was recovered from a girl aged 2-10 years in good health and CMV-seropositive. The genes are TRBV28 and TRBJ2-1, with 9 bases aligning to TRBD2. CDR3 loop: CASNSGGTYNEQFF. The CDR3 DNA sequence: TGTGCCAGCAATAGCGGGGGAACTTACAATGAGCAGTTCTTC.